This note documents a single TCR beta chain sequence. Its antigen is not yet known. No per-base quality is available; no much larger clone lies one base away. V loses 5 bases of germline sequence and J loses 9 bases, and the interval between the two ends is 14 bases. Sequences SEHNR (CDR1) and FQNEAQ (CDR2) are obtained from the germline V gene (reference sequence). Counted from cysteine to phenylalanine, this CDR3 has 14 amino acids. Left in the record is the CDR3 DNA by itself, 42 bases read in frame from the first base. This sample's time point label indicates: cycle 2 day 1 (C2D1) of nivolumab. All trial patients had relapsed after autologous stem cell transplantation, with cohorts A, B and C differing in prior brentuximab vedotin exposure. The trial cohort included 55 to 65 patients with relapsed/refractory classical Hodgkin lymphoma, and each patient had a best overall response of complete response, partial response or progressive disease. In the multi-cohort phase II CheckMate 205 trial, trial patients received single-agent nivolumab. An independent review committee assessed best overall response using the 2007 International Working Group response criteria. Trial PBMCs were obtained immediately prior to nivolumab initiation (C1D1) and on therapy at cycle 2 day 1 and cycle 4 day 1. After peripheral blood was drawn into 8 mL Vacutainer Cell Preparation Tubes, PBMCs were isolated by centrifugation and then cryopreserved.

The data originate from a study of PD-1 blockade in classical Hodgkin lymphoma (dated by TCRdb to about 2020). Background on the whole study: Nivolumab dosing was 3 mg/kg intravenously every 2 weeks, continuing until either disease progression or unacceptable toxicity. The study used CyTOF and TCR beta sequencing to define a peripheral blood immune signature of response to PD-1 blockade in classical Hodgkin lymphoma. What the authors observed across the whole study: Lower diversity was observed in patients in whom nivolumab was started less than 1 year after ASCT, and these patients were excluded from later analyses so that confounding by immune reconstitution would be avoided. Newly diagnosed patients were reported to have lower baseline TCR diversity than healthy donors, and relapsed/refractory patients were reported to have lower baseline TCR diversity still. The study was restricted to a single clinical trial cohort, and the causes of repertoire differences, possibly disease activity or prior therapy, were left undefined. Trial patients achieving complete response had baseline diversity similar to newly diagnosed patients, whereas partial responders and progressors had significantly lower diversity. CD4+ but not CD8+ TCR diversity rose significantly by C4D1 (p=0.0027 vs p=0.16), most apparent in complete responders (p=0.02).

Genomic DNA was extracted with the Qiagen DNeasy kit from unsorted PBMCs and from negatively selected CD4+ and CD8+ fractions. TCR beta CDR3 regions were subjected to amplification by immunoSEQ multiplex PCR with primers that anneal to V and J segments. A synthetic immune receptor repertoire was used to minimize amplification bias, and any remaining bias was removed computationally after sequencing. In the original analysis: Custom Python scripts were used to quantify repertoire diversity as the Shannon entropy index. Unsorted, CD4+ and CD8+ repertoires were analyzed separately, except in combined analyses where CD4+ and CD8+ sequences were merged in silico. A clone counted as expanded when the clone's frequency after treatment rose at least 2-fold relative to C1D1, and clones undetected at baseline were given a pseudocount of 0.5. Clones with 0 or 1 copy at C1D1 were defined as singleton clones, while clones with 2 or more copies were defined as non-singleton clones. Clones expanded in unsorted samples were assigned a CD4+, CD8+ or unknown annotation through matching of protein sequences in sorted samples from the same patient. Wilcoxon tests on paired samples were used to test diversity changes from C1D1 to C4D1. TCRdb stores this immuneACCESS table with in-frame sequences only. Part of the clones is absent; in the studies checked, under half of the shortfall reflects unresolved V genes, and no reason is known for the rest. The DNA was the basis for D and trimming; V, J and clone size are from that table. The sample contains 90,000 to 130,000 clones, 80% to 90% of them found a single time. Just under 20% of the sample is taken by the ten largest.

The sample in question was peripheral blood mononuclear cells (PBMCs), obtained before the second cycle of nivolumab. The chain is assembled from TRBV7-9 and TRBJ1-6; the D region possibly corresponds to TRBD1 (5 bases align). This sequence originates from a human donor with classical Hodgkin lymphoma. The nucleotides are TGTGCCAGCAGCCGCCGGGAGGGGATTTCACCCCTCCACTTT. Its coded protein is CASSRREGISPLHF.